These 30 T cell receptor beta chains originate from one sample sequenced in a study of beta chain features in type 1 diabetes. TCRB transcripts that were expressed got sequenced, as all of the isolated RNA had been reverse transcribed. This table comes from immunoSEQ multiplex PCR, and its TCRdb copy is limited to in-frame clones, with some not included. Seen here are 600,000 to 700,000 clones, around 12% observed once, and the top ten hold roughly 0.12%. Study results and caveats: TCRB CDR3 length was moderately but significantly reduced in all four CD4+ subsets of Type 1 diabetes patients.

Their specific antigens are unknown. Source material: naive CD4+ T cells from blood. All receptors come from a man between 25 and 39 years old with type 1 diabetes.

With regard to this clone: Other DNA sequences in the sample encode the same CDR3. The genes are TRBV7-9 and TRBJ1-1; perhaps TRBD1 as D (5 bases). CDR1 SEHNR and CDR2 FQNEAQ come from the germline V gene (reference sequence). V was clipped by 3 bases and J by 1 base, with 6 bases between them. The CDR3 sequence is 13 residues long. CDR3 protein: CASSLTANTEAFF. In DNA, the CDR3 is TGTGCCAGCAGCTTGACAGCGAACACTGAAGCTTTCTTT.

This sequence joins TRBV9 and TRBJ2-3; D is uncertain. Germline CDR1 and CDR2: SGDLS and YYNGEE. Between the trimmed V and J ends, which lost 0 bases and 4 bases, there was a span of 6 bases. The length of the CDR3 is 13 residues. This chain's CDR3 is CASSVASPDTQYF. In DNA, the CDR3 is TGTGCCAGCAGCGTAGCCAGCCCAGATACGCAGTATTTT.

In its sample, this clone was seen a few times. The chain is built from TRBV9 and TRBJ2-7; TRBD2 is a possible D gene (5 bases). The CDR3 sequence is 13 residues long. Germline V gives CDR1 SGDLS, CDR2 YYNGEE. V was clipped by 3 bases and J by 7 bases, with 14 bases between them. The DNA for the CDR3 is TGTGCCAGCAGCGAAGAGGGAATCGGGGAGCAGTACTTC. Residues: CASSEEGIGEQYF.

A word on this clone: One end of the junction varies from germline; a read error may be responsible. The chain combines TRBV28 with TRBJ2-2; TRBD2 is a possible D gene (7 bases). The germline V gene has CDR1 MDHEN and CDR2 SYDVKM. CDR3 length: 12 amino acids. The CDR3 bases are TGTGCCGCGGGGAGGGACACCGGGGAGCTGGTTTTT. Its translation is CAAGRDTGELVF.

The chain has TRBV4-3 and TRBJ2-6; D is perhaps TRBD1 (5 bases). The CDR3 contains 17 residues. The V and J ends lost 3 bases and 2 bases respectively, with 14 bases between them. Germline CDR1 reads LGHNA; CDR2 reads YSLEER. In DNA, the CDR3 is TGCGCCAGCAGCCAGGAATTCAGGGTGCCTGGGGCCAACGTCCTGACTTTC. It specifies CASSQEFRVPGANVLTF.

This chain connects TRBV4-1 to TRBJ2-3; D unresolved. Germline assignment: CDR1 MGHRA and CDR2 YSYEKL. Trimming pared 7 bases from V and 1 base from J, leaving 9 bases between. The length of the CDR3 is 13 residues. The DNA for the CDR3 is TGCGCCAGCATGGGGATGGGCACAGATACGCAGTATTTT. Translation: CASMGMGTDTQYF.

This chain uses TRBV30 with TRBJ1-3; D ambiguous. V was trimmed by 1 base and J by 0 bases, leaving 7 bases between them. The CDR3 has 14 amino acids. Germline CDR1 GTSNPN, CDR2 SVGIG (reference sequence). The chain's CDR3 is CAWSEGYSGNTIYF. CDR3 DNA: TGTGCCTGGAGTGAGGGTTACTCTGGAAACACCATATATTTT.

The chain employs TRBV7-9 and TRBJ1-5; no reliable D call. Trimming removed 5 bases from V and 2 bases from J, with 19 bases in between. The CDR3 length is 17 residues. Germline CDR1 is SEHNR and CDR2 is FQNEAQ (reference sequence). CDR3 DNA sequence: TGTGCCAGCAGCCAAGGCCGGGCGGGGATGGGCAATCAGCCCCAGCATTTT. Translation: CASSQGRAGMGNQPQHF.

The chain employs TRBV5-4 and TRBJ2-5, with TRBD2 matching over 8 bases. The CDR3 spans 16 residues. CDR1 SGHNT and CDR2 YYREEE come from the germline V gene (reference sequence). V dropped 3 bases and J dropped 6; count of bases not matched to a gene: 13. The CDR3 protein is CASSSGVAGSTKTQYF. The CDR3, as DNA: TGTGCCAGCAGCTCCGGGGTAGCGGGGTCGACAAAGACCCAGTACTTC.

This clone was seen a handful of times. The chain joins TRBV5-4 to TRBJ2-5; D is undetermined. The CDR3 is 13 amino acids. V lost 4 bases and J 1 base, leaving 8 bases between the germline ends. Germline V gene sequence: CDR1 SGHNT, CDR2 YYREEE (reference sequence). In DNA, the CDR3 is TGTGCCAGCAGCCCCAAACTCCAAGAGACCCAGTACTTC. Its protein product is CASSPKLQETQYF.

The rearrangement joins TRBV9 to TRBJ2-2, with D uncertain. CDR3 length: 14 amino acids. Looked up from germline, CDR1 is SGDLS and CDR2 is YYNGEE. The germline V and J ends were trimmed by 1 base and 1 base, with 5 bases remaining between them. CDR3 coding DNA: TGTGCCAGCAGCGTAAGCCGGAACACCGGGGAGCTGTTTTTT. It yields the protein CASSVSRNTGELFF.

This clone has more than one count but fewer than ten. The chain employs TRBV15 and TRBJ2-2; D is undetermined. The CDR3 length is 18 residues. The germline CDR1 and CDR2 sequences are LNHNV and YYDKDF (reference sequence). The V and J ends lost 0 bases and 0 bases respectively, with 14 bases between them. The CDR3 reads CATSRESIGFANTGELFF. The CDR3, as DNA: TGTGCCACCAGCAGAGAGTCGATAGGGTTTGCGAACACCGGGGAGCTGTTTTTT. Based on the CDR3 plus reference TRBV15 and TRBJ2-2, the full variable domain is DAMVIQNPRYQVTQFGKPVTLSCSQTLNHNVMYWYQQKSSQAPKLLFHYYDKDFNNEADTPDNFQSRRPNTSFCFLDIRSPGLGDTAMYLCATSRESIGFANTGELFFGEGSRLTVL.

In DNA form, the CDR3 reads TGTGCCACCAGCAGAGATCGGCAGGCCCTCTACGAGCAGTACTTC. Its translation is CATSRDRQALYEQYF. This chain links TRBV15 with TRBJ2-7; no definite D call. Trimming removed 0 bases from V and 3 bases from J, with 12 bases in between. The germline gives CDR1 LNHNV, CDR2 YYDKDF (reference sequence). The CDR3 loop spans 15 amino acids.

The V and J genes are TRBV6-5 and TRBJ2-5; D may be TRBD1 (5 bases). This CDR3 contains 15 residues. V was trimmed by 4 bases and J by 1 base, leaving 13 bases between them. From germline, CDR1 is MNHEY and CDR2 SVGAGI. The CDR3 DNA follows: TGTGCCAGCAGTTTGCCAGGGTCCACCCAAGAGACCCAGTACTTC. Its translation: CASSLPGSTQETQYF.

This clone was seen a few times. The CDR3 region has the DNA TGTGCCAGCTCACCACCGTTTACAGGGGGACCCTACGAGCAGTACTTC. It yields the protein CASSPPFTGGPYEQYF. The chain is built from TRBV18 and TRBJ2-7; the match to TRBD1 covers 8 bases. Germline V gives CDR1 KGHSH, CDR2 LQKENI. After removal of 0 bases from V and 2 bases from J, the junction contained 6 bases not matched to a gene. The CDR3 totals 16 residues.

This clone was detected a few times. V and J are TRBV19 and TRBJ1-5; D is perhaps TRBD1 (6 bases). CDR3 length: 17 amino acids. Germline CDR1 LNHDA, CDR2 SQIVND (reference sequence). Trimming removed 5 bases at V and 4 bases at J, with 21 bases between. The CDR3 region is CASSPPRQVWRNQPQHF. CDR3 bases: TGTGCCAGTAGTCCCCCCCGACAGGTGTGGAGGAATCAGCCCCAGCATTTT. The whole variable domain, filled in from reference TRBV19 and TRBJ1-5, reads DGGITQSPKYLFRKEGQNVTLSCEQNLNHDAMYWYRQDPGQGLRLIYYSQIVNDFQKGDIAEGYSVSREKKESFPLTVTSAQKNPTAFYLCASSPPRQVWRNQPQHFGDGTRLSIL.

This clone has more than one count but fewer than ten. This chain connects TRBV25-1 to TRBJ1-2, with a tentative D call TRBD1 (5 bases). This CDR3 has 12 residues. The V end was cut by 6 bases, the J end by 4 bases, with 9 bases between. Germline CDR1 reads MGHDK; CDR2 reads SYGVNS. CDR3 coding DNA: TGTGCCAGCAGGGAGGGGTCCTATGGCTACACCTTC. This gives the protein CASREGSYGYTF.

Only a few counts were recorded for this clone. CDR3 region: CASSHHTDTQYF. The CDR3 DNA reads as TGTGCCAGCAGCCACCACACAGATACGCAGTATTTT. This chain links TRBV4-2 with TRBJ2-3; no clear D. The germline CDR1 and CDR2 sequences are LGHNA and YNFKEQ. The CDR3 runs 12 residues. The germline V and J ends were trimmed by 3 bases and 2 bases, with 3 bases remaining between them.

This clone was counted a few times. The chain employs TRBV7-2 and TRBJ1-4, with TRBD1 matching 8 bases. The germline CDR1 and CDR2 sequences are SGHTA and FQGNSA. The CDR3 has 15 residues. V trimming: 4 bases; J trimming: 5 bases; junction bases outside the gene matches: 6. Written as DNA, the CDR3 is TGTGCCAGCAGCTCATCAGGGGGCACGAATGAAAAACTGTTTTTT. Amino acid sequence: CASSSSGGTNEKLFF. The full variable domain, in which reference TRBV7-2 and TRBJ1-4 provide the parts outside the CDR3, is GAGVSQSPSNKVTEKGKDVELRCDPISGHTALYWYRQSLGQGLEFLIYFQGNSAPDKSGLPSDRFSAERTGGSVSTLTIQRTQQEDSAVYLCASSSSGGTNEKLFFGSGTQLSVL.

The rearrangement joins TRBV11-2 to TRBJ2-1; 7 bases align to TRBD2. This CDR3 has 14 residues. Trimming took 6 bases from V and 8 from J; bases not matched to a gene: 10. Germline CDR1 and CDR2: SGHAT and FQNNGV. CDR3 protein: CASRKTSILYEQFF. For the CDR3, the DNA is TGTGCCAGCAGAAAGACTAGCATCCTGTATGAGCAGTTCTTC.

The chain couples TRBV5-4 to TRBJ2-1; D assignment may be TRBD1 or TRBD2 (5 bases each). From germline, CDR1 is SGHNT and CDR2 YYREEE (reference sequence). With 3 bases removed from V and 10 bases from J, the gap between germline ends came to 14 bases. The CDR3 sequence is 13 residues long. CDR3 DNA sequence: TGTGCCAGCAGCTGGACCGGGACCCCAGAGCAGTTCTTC. Translation gives CASSWTGTPEQFF.

The V call is TRBV7-9, the J call TRBJ1-4; TRBD1 might be the D (6 bases). Germline V gives CDR1 SEHNR, CDR2 FQNEAQ (reference sequence). Trimming stripped 3 bases from V and 7 bases from J, with 12 bases between. This CDR3 has 14 residues. In DNA form, the CDR3 reads TGTGCCAGCAGCTTGACAGGAGATGGTGAAAAACTGTTTTTT. This codes for CASSLTGDGEKLFF.

The chain carries TRBV12-5 and TRBJ2-5; D uncertain. The CDR3 contains 13 residues. The ends were cut back, 6 bases at V and 5 bases at J, with 13 bases in the middle. Germline V gives CDR1 LGHNT, CDR2 FRNRAP. This CDR3 reads CASGWTLEETQYF. The CDR3 bases are TGTGCTAGTGGCTGGACCCTAGAGGAGACCCAGTACTTC.

This clone was detected a few times. This chain uses TRBV9 with TRBJ2-2; a weak D match, TRBD1 (7 bases). The length of the CDR3 is 19 residues. Trimming pared 3 bases from V and 4 bases from J, leaving 25 bases between. Germline CDR1 is SGDLS and CDR2 is YYNGEE. The CDR3 sequence: CASSGRGSAGQLTTGELFF. The CDR3 DNA reads as TGTGCCAGCAGCGGCCGAGGATCTGCGGGACAGCTAACCACCGGGGAGCTGTTTTTT.

This clone showed up just a few times. V usage is TRBV25-1 and J usage is TRBJ2-2; D unresolved. From germline, CDR1 is MGHDK and CDR2 SYGVNS. V lost 2 bases and J lost 4, with 5 bases in between. The CDR3 consists of 13 residues. The CDR3 nucleotides are TGTGCCAGCAGTGAAAGTTCCACCGGGGAGCTGTTTTTT. Translating it yields CASSESSTGELFF.

This clone showed up just a few times. The chain uses TRBV28 and TRBJ2-3; 8 bases match TRBD1. The V segment lost 0 bases and the J segment 5 bases; nucleotides outside the gene matches: 7. The CDR3 is made up of 16 amino acids. Germline V gene lookup returns CDR1 MDHEN and CDR2 SYDVKM. CDR3 sequence (DNA): TGTGCCAGCAGTTTATGGCCACGACAGGGGCGAGATACGCAGTATTTT. It is translated as CASSLWPRQGRDTQYF.

This clone was seen more than once but under ten times. In DNA, the CDR3 is TGTGCCAGCAGCACCCGGACGGAAAGCTCTGGGGCCAACGTCCTGACTTTC. Protein: CASSTRTESSGANVLTF. The chain joins TRBV9 to TRBJ2-6, with D uncertain. Trimming stripped 4 bases from V and 0 bases from J, with 14 bases between. The CDR3 extends over 17 amino acids. Germline CDR1 and CDR2: SGDLS and YYNGEE.

The chain is built from TRBV2 and TRBJ2-3; D not resolved. The germline V and J ends were trimmed by 3 bases and 7 bases, with 14 bases remaining between them. Germline V gene data show CDR1 as SNHLY and CDR2 as FYNNEI. The CDR3 is 14 amino acids. The CDR3 is CASSESVISYTQYF. CDR3 bases: TGTGCCAGCAGTGAGTCGGTAATCTCCTATACGCAGTATTTT.

This clone was found a few times. The chain is built from TRBV4-1 and TRBJ2-2; D call uncertain. With 0 bases removed from V and 3 bases from J, the gap between germline ends came to 8 bases. The CDR3 contains 15 residues. CDR1 is MGHRA and CDR2 is YSYEKL in the germline V gene. The CDR3 sequence: CASSQEAQYTGELFF. As DNA, the CDR3 is TGCGCCAGCAGCCAAGAGGCGCAGTACACCGGGGAGCTGTTTTTT.

This clone was picked up a small number of times. Other nucleotide sequences in the sample specify the same CDR3. This sequence joins TRBV7-2 and TRBJ2-5; 11 bases agree with TRBD2. CDR3 length: 15 amino acids. The V gene end was trimmed by 1 base and the J gene end by 5 bases; junction bases not matched to a gene: 3. Germline loops: CDR1 SGHTA, CDR2 FQGNSA. The CDR3 region is CASSLGLAGGETQYF. The DNA for the CDR3 is TGTGCCAGCAGCTTAGGGCTAGCGGGGGGCGAGACCCAGTACTTC.